One TCR beta chain is described in this entry. The target of this receptor is not known. No base qualities exist here, and no much larger clone lies one base off it. This record comes from a study of blood T cell repertoires in COVID-19 (dated by TCRdb to 2018 to 2020). Regarding the research as a whole: The collaborator samples originated in the United States, Italy and Spain and spanned the acute and convalescent phases of COVID-19. The prospective study material was composed of cDNA or gDNA derived from T cells, B-cell-depleted T cells, or PBMCs. Subjects who had been exposed to COVID-19, were actively infected with it, or had recovered from it provided the deeply sampled blood TCRbeta repertoires that made up the dataset. The repertoires were released in a freely available public database intended as a resource for research on the immune response to SARS-CoV-2. Samples came from the ongoing ImmuneRACE study (first 160 participants) plus 1,254 subjects from 6 global collaborators. Nearly every sample came with metadata listing a de-identified subject ID, COVID-19 status, age in years and sex. Where available, HLA class I and class II types were obtained from metadata supplied by the sample provider rather than from assay-based typing. Results and caveats for the whole study, not just this receptor: The amount of clinical and demographic metadata varied by source and participant and was provided uncurated.

Enrolling through a virtual design, the prospective study's participants ranged in age from roughly 18 to 95 years and lived across about two dozen United States geographic areas. In the prospective study, cohorts were assigned on the basis of participant-reported clinical history obtained from a screening survey and a study questionnaire. Exposed participants were defined as having been in contact with someone with a PCR-confirmed or clinician-diagnosed COVID-19 case within 2 weeks of study entry. Each participant in the prospective study had whole blood, serum and a nasopharyngeal or oropharyngeal swab collected by mobile phlebotomists. Over an approximately 2-month period, participants in the prospective study had the option of providing additional blood draws and questionnaires. Prospective study blood samples were shipped either frozen or at room temperature before DNA extraction. V is shortened by 4 bases, J by 0 bases, and the region joining them spans 9 bases. CDR1 SGHTA and CDR2 FQGTGA were looked up in the germline V gene. The CDR3 spans 15 residues, from the cysteine through the phenylalanine. Of all the DNA, just the CDR3 is kept, 45 bases in frame from base 1.

TCRbeta CDR3 regions were amplified from genomic DNA using the immunoSEQ Assay, a bias-controlled multiplex PCR. The paper's data handling went like this. Nucleated cell counts per sample were estimated from amplification of reference gene primers within the assay. Sequence reads were collapsed and filtered to measure the absolute abundance of every unique TCRbeta CDR3 rearrangement. For each sample, productive Simpson clonality was calculated by taking the square root of Simpson's diversity index across productive rearrangements. TCRdb retrieved this table from immuneACCESS and kept in-frame rearrangements only. Not all clones are present; in checked studies, unresolved V genes account for under half, and no reason is known for the remainder. The D gene and trimming were derived from the DNA, and the V and J assignments and clone size from that table. The sample has 200,000 to 250,000 clones on record, 80% to 90% of them singletons. The ten top clones hold over 3.5% of the sample.

This receptor was obtained from a woman aged 25 to 39 who had been exposed to COVID-19. Input material: PBMCs or T cells enriched from blood (not recorded which). The sequence links TRBV7-3 to TRBJ2-2, with TRBD2 as a weak D call on 6 bases. This receptor has the CDR3 CASSSWGANTGELFF. The DNA sequence is as follows: TGTGCCAGCAGCTCATGGGGGGCGAACACCGGGGAGCTGTTTTTT.